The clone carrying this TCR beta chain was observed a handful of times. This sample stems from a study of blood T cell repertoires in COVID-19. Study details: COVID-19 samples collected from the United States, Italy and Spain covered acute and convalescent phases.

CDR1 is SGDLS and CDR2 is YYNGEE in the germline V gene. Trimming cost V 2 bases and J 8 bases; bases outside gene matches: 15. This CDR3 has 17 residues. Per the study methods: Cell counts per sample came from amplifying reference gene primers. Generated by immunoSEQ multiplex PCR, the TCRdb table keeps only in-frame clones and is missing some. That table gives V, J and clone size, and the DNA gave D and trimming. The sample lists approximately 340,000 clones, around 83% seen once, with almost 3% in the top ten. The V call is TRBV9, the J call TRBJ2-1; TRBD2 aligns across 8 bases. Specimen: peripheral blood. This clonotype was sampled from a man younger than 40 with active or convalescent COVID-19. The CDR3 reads CASSVSRGSFSGDEQFF. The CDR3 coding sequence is TGTGCCAGCAGCGTTAGCCGGGGGAGTTTTAGCGGGGATGAGCAGTTCTTC.